These 4 T cell receptor beta chains share one sample of origin, sequenced in a study of T cells in Graves' hyperthyroidism and ophthalmopathy. Amplification of TCR beta CDR3 regions used RNA as the template. The HTBI set primed first-round TCR CDR3 RT-PCR. TCRdb reprocessed the multiplex PCR reads via MiXCR and lists one record per CDR3 protein. Among 410,000 or so distinct CDR3 sequences listed, roughly 14% were seen once. Sequenced sample: blood. These receptors were collected from a man aged 18-30 years with Graves' ophthalmopathy.

This clonotype was seen ten or more times. The chain uses TRBV20-1 and TRBJ1-2; D call uncertain. Germline lookup yields CDR1 DFQATT and CDR2 SNEGSKA (reference sequence). Trimming took off 2 bases at V and 5 bases at J, with 6 bases between the two ends. The length of the CDR3 is 11 residues. The CDR3 bases are TGCAGTGCTAGATGGTTGTATGGCTACACCTTC. This translates into CSARWLYGYTF.

This chain links TRBV7-9 with TRBJ1-5; D might be TRBD1 (5 bases). The CDR3 runs 14 residues. V gave up 4 bases and J gave up 5 bases, with 12 bases separating them. Germline CDR1 SEHNR, CDR2 FQNEAQ (reference sequence). The CDR3 bases are TGTGCCAGCAGCTCGACAGTGGGGGATCAGCCCCAGCATTTT. Its protein is CASSSTVGDQPQHF.

This clonotype was found many times. V usage is TRBV5-1 and J usage is TRBJ2-2, with 7 bases identical to TRBD2. Germline V lookup: CDR1 SGHRS, CDR2 YFSETQ. The trim removed 9 bases at V and 2 bases at J, leaving 7 bases unmatched. The CDR3 contains 14 residues. CDR3: CATASGLNTGELFF. The DNA of the CDR3 is TGCGCCACCGCTAGCGGACTTAACACCGGGGAGCTGTTTTTT. The full variable domain, its missing parts supplied by reference TRBV5-1 and TRBJ2-2, is KAGVTQTPRYLIKTRGQQVTLSCSPISGHRSVSWYQQTPGQGLQFLFEYFSETQRNKGNFPGRFSGRQFSNSRSEMNVSTLELGDSALYLCATASGLNTGELFFGEGSRLTVL.

This clonotype was seen a few times. The J gene is TRBJ2-7, the V gene TRBV15, with TRBD2 matching over 8 bases. The CDR3 covers 16 residues. Unmatched junction bases numbered 10, after V lost 3 bases and J lost 3 bases. The germline V gene has CDR1 LNHNV and CDR2 YYDKDF (reference sequence). The CDR3 is CATSSPSGGRYYEQYF. The CDR3 coding sequence is TGTGCCACCAGCAGCCCCTCCGGCGGGAGGTACTACGAGCAGTACTTC.